Listed below are T cell receptor beta chains from one sample, sequenced in a study of T cell repertoires in cytomegalovirus infection. The antigens these receptors bind are not known. TCRdb re-analysed the reads in MiXCR, keeping a single row per CDR3 protein. Of 700,000 to 850,000 distinct CDR3 sequences listed, approximately 32% are singletons. Sequencing was performed on cultured CD8+ T cells from PBMCs, taken from culture after CMV antigen stimulation. The receptors originated from a human donor in good health (CMV status not recorded). Some clones in this sample may be carry-over from other donors' samples. The conserved cysteine and the conserved F or W are not part of the CDR3 here.

V,J,CDR3
TRBV10-3,TRBJ2-3,AIQPGETDTQY
TRBV7-9,TRBJ1-2,ASSLRSTGNGYT
TRBV12-3/TRBV12-4,TRBJ1-5,ASSLNVDQPQH
TRBV29-1,TRBJ1-1,SAGRMGTNTEAF
TRBV5-1,TRBJ2-3,ASSHEPGSARSTDTQY
TRBV12-3/TRBV12-4,TRBJ2-3,ASSLSRGGANTQY
TRBV4-3,TRBJ2-1,ASRQIGRGSSNNEQF
TRBV12-3/TRBV12-4,TRBJ1-5,ASSTSPTSQPQH
TRBV18,TRBJ2-4,ASSPLKRGPKNIQY
TRBV6-5,TRBJ2-7,ASSPGGSSYEQY
TRBV5-1,TRBJ2-6,ASSAAWDRSSSGANVLT
TRBV12-3/TRBV12-4,TRBJ1-2,ASSLGGGNRYGYT
TRBV7-2,TRBJ2-3,ASSLQGPTSTDTQY
TRBV15,TRBJ1-1,ATSRELQGRSEAF
TRBV27,TRBJ2-5,ASSLTTDQETQY
TRBV5-5,TRBJ1-3,ASSLVGGRSGNTIY
TRBV3-1,TRBJ1-1,ASSRRGMNTEAF
TRBV11-1,TRBJ2-2,ASSLRRYRTSAGELF
TRBV19,TRBJ2-7,ASSVSDIPYEQY
TRBV11-2,TRBJ2-1,ASSFWAGEINEQF